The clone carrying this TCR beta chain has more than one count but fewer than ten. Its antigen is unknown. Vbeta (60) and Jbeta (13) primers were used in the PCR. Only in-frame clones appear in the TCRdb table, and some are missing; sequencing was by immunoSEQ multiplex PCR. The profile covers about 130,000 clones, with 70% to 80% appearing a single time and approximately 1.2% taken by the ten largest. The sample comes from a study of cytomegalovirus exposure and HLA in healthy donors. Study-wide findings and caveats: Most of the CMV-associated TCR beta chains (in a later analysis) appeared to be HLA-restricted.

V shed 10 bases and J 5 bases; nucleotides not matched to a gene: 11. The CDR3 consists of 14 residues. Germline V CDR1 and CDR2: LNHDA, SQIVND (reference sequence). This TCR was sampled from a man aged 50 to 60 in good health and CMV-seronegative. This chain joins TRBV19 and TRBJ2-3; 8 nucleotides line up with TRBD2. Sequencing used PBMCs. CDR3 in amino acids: CATTGAGAGDTQYF. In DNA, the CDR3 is TGTGCCACCACTGGAGCGGGAGCTGGAGATACGCAGTATTTT.